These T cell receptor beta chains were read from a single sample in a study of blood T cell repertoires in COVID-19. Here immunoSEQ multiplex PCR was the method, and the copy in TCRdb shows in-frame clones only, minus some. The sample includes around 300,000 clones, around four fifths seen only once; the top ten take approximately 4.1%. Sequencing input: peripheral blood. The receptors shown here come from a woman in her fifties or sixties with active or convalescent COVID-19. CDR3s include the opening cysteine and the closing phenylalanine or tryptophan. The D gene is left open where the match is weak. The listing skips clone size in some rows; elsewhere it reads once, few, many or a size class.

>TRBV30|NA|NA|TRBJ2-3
CAWSAHRGTDTQYF
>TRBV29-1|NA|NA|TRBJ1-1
CSAEGTMNTEAFF
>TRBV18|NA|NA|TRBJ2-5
CASSQNRDTQETQYF
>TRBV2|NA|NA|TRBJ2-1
CARGLGGSYNEQFF
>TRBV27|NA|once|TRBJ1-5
CASSSRQVGQPQHF
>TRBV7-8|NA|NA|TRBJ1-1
CASSQGVRIAFF
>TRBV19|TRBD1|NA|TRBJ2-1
CASSPRGSEQFF
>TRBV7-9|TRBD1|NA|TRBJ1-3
CASRRTGGTGNTIYF
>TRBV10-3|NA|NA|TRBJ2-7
CAISEVFARNSYEQYF
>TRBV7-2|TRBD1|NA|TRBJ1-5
CASSLDRGAIKPQHF
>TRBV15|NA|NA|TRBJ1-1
CATSRGWGEGTEAFF
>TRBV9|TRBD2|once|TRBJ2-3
CASSAPGGITDTQYF
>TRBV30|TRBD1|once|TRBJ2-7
CAWSGTGWGEQYF
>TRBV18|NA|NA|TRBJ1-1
CASSQTGNTEAFF
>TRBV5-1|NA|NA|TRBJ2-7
CASSPRGPGGSYEQYF
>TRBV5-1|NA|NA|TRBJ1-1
CASSRSRVLNTEAFF
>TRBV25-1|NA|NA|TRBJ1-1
CASSEWGRGSVTEAFF
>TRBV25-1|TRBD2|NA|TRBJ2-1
CASSELWGGEQFF
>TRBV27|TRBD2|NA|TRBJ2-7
CASSLGTSGSYEQYF
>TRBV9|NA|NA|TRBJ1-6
CASSTDSSYNSPLHF
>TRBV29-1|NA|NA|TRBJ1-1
CSAREAFEAFF
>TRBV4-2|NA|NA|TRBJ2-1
CASSQDGPASASYNEQFF
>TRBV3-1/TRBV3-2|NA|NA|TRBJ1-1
CASSPFMNTEAFF
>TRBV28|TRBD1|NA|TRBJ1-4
CASSMTGREKLFF
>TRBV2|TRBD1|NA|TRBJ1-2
CASSEEGQGSYGYTF
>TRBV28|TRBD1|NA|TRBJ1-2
CASTQLTGGLYGYTF
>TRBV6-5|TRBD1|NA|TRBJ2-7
CASRDSFYEQYF